Described below is a single TCR beta chain sequence and its context. This sample was taken from a study of shared clonotypes between healthy human individuals. Sequencing used immunoSEQ multiplex PCR; TCRdb keeps in-frame clones, though not all of them. The sample carries 2.3 million or so clones, 85% to 95% recorded once. V was pared by 6 bases and J by 6 bases, with 14 bases between. Germline V gene sequence: CDR1 SGHTA, CDR2 FQGNSA. CDR3 length: 14 residues. The chain has TRBV7-2 and TRBJ2-2; possible D gene TRBD1, 5 bases. This clonotype was obtained from a man between 18 and 35 years old in good health. Some clones in this sample may be carry-over from other donors' samples. The specimen was naive CD4+ T cells from PBMCs. The sample's subset: CD45RA+ positively selected. For the CDR3, the DNA is TGTGCCAGCAGACCTCCGGCAGGGCCCGGGGAGCTGTTTTTT. Residues: CASRPPAGPGELFF.